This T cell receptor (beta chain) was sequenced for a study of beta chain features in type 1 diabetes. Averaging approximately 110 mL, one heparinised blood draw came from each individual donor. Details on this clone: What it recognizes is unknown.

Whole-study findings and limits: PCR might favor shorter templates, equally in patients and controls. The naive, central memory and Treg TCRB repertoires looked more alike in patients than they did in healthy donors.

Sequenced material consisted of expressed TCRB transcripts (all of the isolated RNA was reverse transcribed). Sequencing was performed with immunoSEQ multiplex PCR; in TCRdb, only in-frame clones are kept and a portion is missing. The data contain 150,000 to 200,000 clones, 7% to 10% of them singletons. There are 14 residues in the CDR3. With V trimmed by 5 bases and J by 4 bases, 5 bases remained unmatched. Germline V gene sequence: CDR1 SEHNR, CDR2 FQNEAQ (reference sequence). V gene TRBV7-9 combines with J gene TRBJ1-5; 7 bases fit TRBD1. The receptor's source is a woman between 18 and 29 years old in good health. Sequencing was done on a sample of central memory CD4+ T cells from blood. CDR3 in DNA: TGTGCCAGCAGCCGAACACAGGGGAATCAGCCCCAGCATTTT. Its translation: CASSRTQGNQPQHF.